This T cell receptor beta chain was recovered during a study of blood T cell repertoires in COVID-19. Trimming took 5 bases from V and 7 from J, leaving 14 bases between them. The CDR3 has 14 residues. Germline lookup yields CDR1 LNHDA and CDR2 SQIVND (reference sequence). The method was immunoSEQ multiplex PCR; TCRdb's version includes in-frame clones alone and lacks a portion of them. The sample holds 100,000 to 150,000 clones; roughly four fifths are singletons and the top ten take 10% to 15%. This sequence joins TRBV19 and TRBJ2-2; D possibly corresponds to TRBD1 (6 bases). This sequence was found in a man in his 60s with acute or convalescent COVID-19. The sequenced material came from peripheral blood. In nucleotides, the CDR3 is TGTGCCAGTAGTGTTACAGGGCATAACGGGGAGCTGTTTTTT. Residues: CASSVTGHNGELFF.